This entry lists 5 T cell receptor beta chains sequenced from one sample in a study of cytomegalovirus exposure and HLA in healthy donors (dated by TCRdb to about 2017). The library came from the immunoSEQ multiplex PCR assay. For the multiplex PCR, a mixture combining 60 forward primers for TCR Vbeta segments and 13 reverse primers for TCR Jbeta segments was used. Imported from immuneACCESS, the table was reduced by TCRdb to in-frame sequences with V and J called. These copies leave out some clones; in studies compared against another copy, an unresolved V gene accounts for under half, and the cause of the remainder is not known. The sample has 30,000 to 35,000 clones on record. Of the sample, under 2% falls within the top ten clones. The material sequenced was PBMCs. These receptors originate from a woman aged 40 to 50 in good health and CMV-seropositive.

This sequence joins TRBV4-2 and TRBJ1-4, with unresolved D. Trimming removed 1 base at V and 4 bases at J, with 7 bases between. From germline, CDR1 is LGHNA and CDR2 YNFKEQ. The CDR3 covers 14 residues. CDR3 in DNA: TGTGCCAGCAGCCAAGCACAGAATAATGAAAAACTGTTTTTT. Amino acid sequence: CASSQAQNNEKLFF.

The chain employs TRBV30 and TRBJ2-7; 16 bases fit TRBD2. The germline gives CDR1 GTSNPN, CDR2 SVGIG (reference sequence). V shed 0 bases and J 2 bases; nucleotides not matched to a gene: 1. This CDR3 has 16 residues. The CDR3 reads CAWSVGTSGGAYEQYF. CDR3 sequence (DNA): TGTGCCTGGAGTGTCGGGACTAGCGGGGGGGCCTACGAGCAGTACTTC.

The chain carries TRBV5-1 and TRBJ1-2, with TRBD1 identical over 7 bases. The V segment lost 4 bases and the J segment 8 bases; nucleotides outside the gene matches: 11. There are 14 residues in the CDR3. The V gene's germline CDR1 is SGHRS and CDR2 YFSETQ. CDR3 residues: CASSQGQRAGGYTF. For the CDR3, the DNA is TGCGCCAGCAGCCAGGGACAGCGTGCGGGGGGCTACACCTTC.

CDR3 in DNA: TGCAGCGTTGGTCAGGGCGACAATCAGCCCCAGCATTTT. It yields the protein CSVGQGDNQPQHF. This sequence joins TRBV29-1 and TRBJ1-5, with D maybe TRBD1 (5 bases). Trimming took off 4 bases at V and 3 bases at J, with 10 bases between the two ends. Germline lookup yields CDR1 SQVTM and CDR2 ANQGSEA. The CDR3 spans 13 residues.

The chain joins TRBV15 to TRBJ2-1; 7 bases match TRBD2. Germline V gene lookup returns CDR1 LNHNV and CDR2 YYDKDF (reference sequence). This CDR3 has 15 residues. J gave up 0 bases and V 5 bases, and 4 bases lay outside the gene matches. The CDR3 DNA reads TGTGCCACCAGCGGGGGGGTGAGCTCCTACAATGAGCAGTTCTTC. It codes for CATSGGVSSYNEQFF.